Here is one TCR beta chain with its context. This clonotype was seen ten or more times. No antigen is known for it. No much larger clone exists at a distance of one base, and base qualities are not known. From the cysteine up to the phenylalanine, the CDR3 has a length of 15 residues. Only the CDR3 DNA stays, 45 bases, in frame from base 1. CDR1 and CDR2 were assigned from the germline V gene as MNHEY and SVGAGI. V was cut back by 4 bases and J by 0 bases, leaving a gap of 11 bases between them. This sample is part of a study of CD8 T cells in ankylosing spondylitis (dated by TCRdb to 2015 to 2018). With respect to the entire study: To find TCR variants linked to disease, the study profiled T cell receptor beta repertoires in ankylosing spondylitis patients and healthy donors. The full study cohort comprised about 24 ankylosing spondylitis patients and about a hundred healthy donors. Peripheral blood was sampled, and synovial fluid was also collected from ankylosing spondylitis patients. Overall study outcomes, separate from this receptor: The disease-linked clones showed a CD8+ phenotype and occurred at relatively low frequencies in peripheral blood. Some motif variants had previously been reported in the synovial fluid and blood of reactive arthritis patients, which suggests shared mechanisms of disease initiation. Blood from ankylosing spondylitis patients appeared to be characterized by a TCR beta motif composed of roughly eight highly homologous amino acid variants. The disease-linked clones were reported to be significantly enriched in matched synovial fluid samples from ankylosing spondylitis patients.

Instrument on record: Illumina HiSeq 2500. TCR beta libraries were prepared by quantitative 5'-RACE with molecular barcodes. On the study's bioinformatics: Disease-linked TCR variants were identified with a new computational method built on a probabilistic model of VDJ rearrangement. TCRdb passed the public sequencing reads through fastp at Q25 and MiXCR, retaining productive beta sequences. All rows with the same CDR3 protein become a single entry with the most common DNA and genes. TCRdb's processing, not the study's, gives the V and J calls here. The sample yields about 35,000 distinct CDR3 sequences; 10% were counted once. 16% of the sample lies in the top ten.

Sequenced sample: blood, either unsorted or a sorted T cell fraction (not recorded which). This sequence uses TRBV6-5 and TRBJ2-3; a tentative D match to TRBD2 spans 6 bases. This TCR was recovered from a male donor with ankylosing spondylitis or in good health (not recorded which). Here is the DNA: TGTGCCAGCAGTTCTAGACTAGAAAGCACAGATACGCAGTATTTT. The translation is CASSSRLESTDTQYF.